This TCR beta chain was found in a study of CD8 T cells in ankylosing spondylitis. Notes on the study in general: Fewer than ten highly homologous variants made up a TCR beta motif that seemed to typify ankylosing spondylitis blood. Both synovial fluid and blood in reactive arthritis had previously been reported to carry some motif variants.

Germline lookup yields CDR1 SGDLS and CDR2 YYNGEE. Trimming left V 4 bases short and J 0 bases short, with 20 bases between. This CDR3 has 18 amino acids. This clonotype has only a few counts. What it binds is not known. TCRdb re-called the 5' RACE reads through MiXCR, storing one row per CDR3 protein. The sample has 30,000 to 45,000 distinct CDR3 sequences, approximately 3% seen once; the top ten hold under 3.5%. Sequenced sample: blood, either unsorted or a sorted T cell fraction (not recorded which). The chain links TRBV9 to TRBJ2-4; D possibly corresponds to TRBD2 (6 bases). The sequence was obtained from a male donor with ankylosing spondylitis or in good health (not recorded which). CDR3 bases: TGTGCCAGCAGCTCCCGACTAGTAGTAGGTCTAGCCAAAAACATTCAGTACTTC. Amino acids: CASSSRLVVGLAKNIQYF.